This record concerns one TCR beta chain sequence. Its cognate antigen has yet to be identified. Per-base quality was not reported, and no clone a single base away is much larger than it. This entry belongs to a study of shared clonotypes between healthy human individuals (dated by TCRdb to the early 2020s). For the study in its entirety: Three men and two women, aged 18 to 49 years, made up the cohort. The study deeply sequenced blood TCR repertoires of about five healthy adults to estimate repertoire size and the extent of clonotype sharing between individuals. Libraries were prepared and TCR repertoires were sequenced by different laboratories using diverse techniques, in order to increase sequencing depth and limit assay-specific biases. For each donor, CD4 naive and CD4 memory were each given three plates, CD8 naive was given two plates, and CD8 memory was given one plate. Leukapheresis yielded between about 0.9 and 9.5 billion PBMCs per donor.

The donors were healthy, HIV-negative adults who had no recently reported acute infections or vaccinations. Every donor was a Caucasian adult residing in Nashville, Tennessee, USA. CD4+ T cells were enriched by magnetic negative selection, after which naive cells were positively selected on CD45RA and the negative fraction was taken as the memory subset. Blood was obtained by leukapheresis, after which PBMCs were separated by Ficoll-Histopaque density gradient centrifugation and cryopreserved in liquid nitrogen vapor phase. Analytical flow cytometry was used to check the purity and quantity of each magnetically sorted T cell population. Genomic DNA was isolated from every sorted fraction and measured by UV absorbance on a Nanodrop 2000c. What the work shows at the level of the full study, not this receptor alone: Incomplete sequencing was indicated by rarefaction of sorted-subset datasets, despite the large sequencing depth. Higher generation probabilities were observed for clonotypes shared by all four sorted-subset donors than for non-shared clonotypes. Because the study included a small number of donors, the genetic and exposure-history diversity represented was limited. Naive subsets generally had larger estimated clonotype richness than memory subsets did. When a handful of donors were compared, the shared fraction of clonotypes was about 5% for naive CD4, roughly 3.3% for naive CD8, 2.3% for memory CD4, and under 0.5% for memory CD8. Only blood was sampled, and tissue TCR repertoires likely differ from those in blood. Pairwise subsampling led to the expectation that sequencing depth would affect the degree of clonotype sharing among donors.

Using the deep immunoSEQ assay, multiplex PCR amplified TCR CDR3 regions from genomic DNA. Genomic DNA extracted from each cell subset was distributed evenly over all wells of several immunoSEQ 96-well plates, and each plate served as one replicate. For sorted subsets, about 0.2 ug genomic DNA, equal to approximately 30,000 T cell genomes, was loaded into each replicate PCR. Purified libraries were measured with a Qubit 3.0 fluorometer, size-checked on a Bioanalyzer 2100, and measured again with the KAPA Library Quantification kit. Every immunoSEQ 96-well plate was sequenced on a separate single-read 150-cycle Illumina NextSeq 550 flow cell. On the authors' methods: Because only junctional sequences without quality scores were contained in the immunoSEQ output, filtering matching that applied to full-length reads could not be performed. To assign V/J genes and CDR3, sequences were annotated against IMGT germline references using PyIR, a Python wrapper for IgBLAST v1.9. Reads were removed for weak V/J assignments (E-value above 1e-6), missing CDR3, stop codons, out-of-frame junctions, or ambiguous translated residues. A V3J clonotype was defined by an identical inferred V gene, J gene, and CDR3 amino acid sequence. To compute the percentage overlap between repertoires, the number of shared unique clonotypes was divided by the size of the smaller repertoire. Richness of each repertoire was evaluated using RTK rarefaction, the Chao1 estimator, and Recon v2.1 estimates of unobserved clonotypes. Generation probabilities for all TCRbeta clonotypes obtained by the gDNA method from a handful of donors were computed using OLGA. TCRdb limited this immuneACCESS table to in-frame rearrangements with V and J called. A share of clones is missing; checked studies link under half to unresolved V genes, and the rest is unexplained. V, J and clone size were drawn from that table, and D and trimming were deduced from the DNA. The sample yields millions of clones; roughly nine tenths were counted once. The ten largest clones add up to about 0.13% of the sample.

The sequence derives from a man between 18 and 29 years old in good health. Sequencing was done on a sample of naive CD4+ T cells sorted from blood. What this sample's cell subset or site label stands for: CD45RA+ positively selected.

The DNA reads TGTGCCAGCAGCGTAGGACAGGGGACGGAGACCCAGTACTTC. It translates as CASSVGQGTETQYF. This receptor chain uses TRBV9 and TRBJ2-5; 8 of the junction bases match TRBD1. Germline trimming: 0 bases from V, 5 bases from J; junction bases outside gene matches: 3. The CDR3 numbers 14 residues from cysteine through phenylalanine. The read is trimmed to its CDR3 DNA, 42 bases read in frame from base 1. The CDR1 and CDR2 encoded by the germline V gene are SGDLS and YYNGEE. The reference TRBV9 and TRBJ2-5 proteins fill in what lies around the CDR3, so the full variable domain reads DSGVTQTPKHLITATGQRVTLRCSPRSGDLSVYWYQQSLDQGLQFLIQYYNGEERAKGNILERFSAQQFPDLHSELNLSSLELGDSALYFCASSVGQGTETQYFGPGTRLLVL.